The 21 T cell receptor beta chains below come from one sample, sequenced in a study of blood T cell repertoires in COVID-19. TCRdb keeps only in-frame clones here, not all; method: immunoSEQ multiplex PCR. Of about 160,000 clones in the sample, 80% to 85% were seen once. The sample consisted of peripheral blood. These receptors came from a woman older than 75 with active or convalescent COVID-19.

The rearrangement uses TRBV27 and TRBJ2-7, with 8 nucleotides matching TRBD2. The germline gives CDR1 MNHEY, CDR2 SMNVEV (reference sequence). V was pared by 5 bases and J by 3 bases, with 9 bases of the junction left unmatched. The CDR3 runs 15 residues. The CDR3: CASSTRAGDLYEQYF. The CDR3 DNA is TGTGCCAGCAGTACCCGAGCGGGGGACCTCTACGAGCAGTACTTC.

The J gene is TRBJ2-1, the V gene TRBV9; 9 bases line up with TRBD1. The CDR3 spans 16 residues. CDR1 SGDLS and CDR2 YYNGEE come from the germline V gene. The V gene end was trimmed by 4 bases and the J gene end by 8 bases; junction bases not matched to a gene: 13. The CDR3 is CASSTSRDRVWDEQFF. CDR3 nucleotide sequence: TGTGCCAGCAGCACCTCCCGGGACAGGGTATGGGATGAGCAGTTCTTC.

V and J are TRBV6-1 and TRBJ1-5; D gene unclear. The CDR3 extends over 16 amino acids. CDR1 is MNHNS, CDR2 SASEGT, per germline. V was clipped by 3 bases and J by 2 bases, with 14 bases between them. As DNA, the CDR3 is TGTGCCAGCAGTGAGTCCACACGGGGAGGCAATCAGCCCCAGCATTTT. Amino acid sequence: CASSESTRGGNQPQHF.

This CDR3 reads CASSFGGLRTGELFF. The CDR3 DNA reads as TGTGCCAGCAGCTTCGGGGGGCTAAGGACCGGGGAGCTGTTTTTT. The chain couples TRBV11-2 to TRBJ2-2; the D gene is possibly TRBD2 (7 bases). The CDR3 has 15 residues. Germline V gene data show CDR1 as SGHAT and CDR2 as FQNNGV. V dropped 3 bases and J dropped 5 bases, with 13 bases sitting between them. The whole variable domain, remainder taken from reference TRBV11-2 and TRBJ2-2, is EAGVAQSPRYKIIEKRQSVAFWCNPISGHATLYWYQQILGQGPKLLIQFQNNGVVDDSQLPKDRFSAERLKGVDSTLKIQPAKLEDSAVYLCASSFGGLRTGELFFGEGSRLTVL.

The V gene is TRBV19, the J gene TRBJ1-2, with 11 bases aligning to TRBD1. The CDR3 is made up of 15 amino acids. V was pared by 4 bases and J by 7 bases, with 8 bases of the junction left unmatched. CDR1 is LNHDA and CDR2 is SQIVND in the germline V gene (reference sequence). The CDR3 reads CASSTPGTGGGGYTF. The CDR3 DNA is TGTGCCAGTAGTACTCCGGGGACAGGGGGTGGTGGCTACACCTTC.

The V and J genes are TRBV14 and TRBJ2-1; D is ambiguous. The CDR3 is made up of 15 amino acids. Per the germline V gene, CDR1 is SGHDN and CDR2 is FVKESK. Trimming cost V 0 bases and J 4 bases, with 10 bases left between them. The CDR3, as DNA: TGTGCCAGCAGCCAAGATATGGGCAGGTACAATGAGCAGTTCTTC. Its translation: CASSQDMGRYNEQFF.

The table lists this clone with a count of one. V gene TRBV4-3 combines with J gene TRBJ1-4; D is unresolved. Germline values: CDR1 LGHNA, CDR2 YSLEER. The length of the CDR3 is 16 residues. The V end was cut by 0 bases, the J end by 3 bases, with 11 bases between. In nucleotides, the CDR3 is TGCGCCAGCAGCCAAGATTGGCGGGTGTCTAATGAAAAACTGTTTTTT. Its translation: CASSQDWRVSNEKLFF.

The chain recombines TRBV9 with TRBJ1-2; weak D call: TRBD1 (5 bases). The length of the CDR3 is 14 residues. Trimming took off 0 bases at V and 4 bases at J, with 10 bases between the two ends. Germline V gene sequence: CDR1 SGDLS, CDR2 YYNGEE. The DNA for the CDR3 is TGTGCCAGCAGCGTAGTGGGGGAGGCCTATGGCTACACCTTC. As protein: CASSVVGEAYGYTF. The whole variable domain, remainder taken from reference TRBV9 and TRBJ1-2, is DSGVTQTPKHLITATGQRVTLRCSPRSGDLSVYWYQQSLDQGLQFLIQYYNGEERAKGNILERFSAQQFPDLHSELNLSSLELGDSALYFCASSVVGEAYGYTFGSGTRLTVV.

This chain links TRBV19 with TRBJ1-2; a weak D match, TRBD1 (6 bases). The germline V and J ends were trimmed by 6 bases and 4 bases, with 12 bases remaining between them. This CDR3 spans 13 amino acids. CDR1 LNHDA and CDR2 SQIVND come from the germline V gene (reference sequence). CDR3 bases: TGTGCCAGTAGGCCCTTGGACAGCTATGGCTACACCTTC. This translates into CASRPLDSYGYTF. Based on the CDR3 plus reference TRBV19 and TRBJ1-2, the full variable domain is DGGITQSPKYLFRKEGQNVTLSCEQNLNHDAMYWYRQDPGQGLRLIYYSQIVNDFQKGDIAEGYSVSREKKESFPLTVTSAQKNPTAFYLCASRPLDSYGYTFGSGTRLTVV.

The rearrangement uses TRBV5-6 and TRBJ1-1; 8 bases are a match to TRBD1. This CDR3 region has 12 residues. Germline CDR1 SGHDT, CDR2 YYEEEE. V was pared by 7 bases and J by 2 bases, with 1 base of the junction left unmatched. For the CDR3, the DNA is TGTGCCAGCGACAGGGGCAACACTGAAGCTTTCTTT. This codes for CASDRGNTEAFF. Full variable domain (remainder filled in from reference TRBV5-6 and TRBJ1-1): DAGVTQSPTHLIKTRGQQVTLRCSPKSGHDTVSWYQQALGQGPQFIFQYYEEEERQRGNFPDRFSGHQFPNYSSELNVNALLLGDSALYLCASDRGNTEAFFGQGTRLTVV.

This sequence joins TRBV7-3 and TRBJ2-2; 7 bases are a match to TRBD1. The trim removed 5 bases at V and 3 bases at J, leaving 6 bases unmatched. Germline lookup yields CDR1 SGHTA and CDR2 FQGTGA. The CDR3 extends over 15 amino acids. The CDR3 DNA follows: TGTGCCAGCAGCCCCCGAGGGGGCGACACCGGGGAGCTGTTTTTT. It specifies CASSPRGGDTGELFF.

The rearrangement uses TRBV4-1 and TRBJ1-6; no firm D call. Germline V gives CDR1 MGHRA, CDR2 YSYEKL. The CDR3 extends over 13 amino acids. V lost 3 bases, J lost 5 bases, and 5 bases lay in between. The chain's CDR3 is CASSQEDNSPLHF. The CDR3 DNA reads as TGCGCCAGCAGCCAGGAGGATAATTCACCCCTCCACTTT.

The chain carries TRBV5-1 and TRBJ2-3, with 9 positions matching TRBD2. Germline V gene sequence: CDR1 SGHRS, CDR2 YFSETQ. V dropped 6 bases and J dropped 2; count of bases not matched to a gene: 10. The CDR3 totals 16 residues. CDR3 nucleotide sequence: TGCGCCAGCACTCCCCGCGGGGGGGGCCCCACAGATACGCAGTATTTT. Translation gives CASTPRGGGPTDTQYF.

The chain joins TRBV2 to TRBJ2-2; the match to TRBD1 covers 9 bases. The CDR3 sequence is 15 residues long. Unmatched junction bases numbered 8, after V lost 6 bases and J lost 6 bases. Germline lookup yields CDR1 SNHLY and CDR2 FYNNEI. The CDR3 bases are TGTGCCAGCAGAGCCGGGACAGGGTGGTCCGGGGAGCTGTTTTTT. Amino acid sequence: CASRAGTGWSGELFF.

J is TRBJ1-5 and V is TRBV19; D possibly corresponds to TRBD1 (6 bases). V shed 1 base and J shed 2 bases, with 18 bases lying between them. CDR1 is LNHDA, CDR2 SQIVND, per germline (reference sequence). CDR3 size: 18 residues. Here the CDR3 reads CASSIAPQGTARNQPQHF. The CDR3 DNA is TGTGCCAGTAGTATAGCGCCTCAGGGGACGGCACGCAATCAGCCCCAGCATTTT.

The CDR3 here is CASSFQDRGYYEQYF. Here the CDR3 DNA reads TGTGCCAGCAGCTTCCAGGACAGGGGCTACTACGAGCAGTACTTC. The rearrangement joins TRBV7-8 to TRBJ2-7; TRBD1 matches at 9 bases. The CDR3 has 15 residues. CDR1 is SGHVS and CDR2 is FQNEAQ in the germline V gene. Trimming cost V 3 bases and J 3 bases; bases outside gene matches: 6. The entire variable domain, with the rest obtained from reference TRBV7-8 and TRBJ2-7, is as follows: GAGVSQSPRYKVAKRGQDVALRCDPISGHVSLFWYQQALGQGPEFLTYFQNEAQLDKSGLPSDRFFAERPEGSVSTLKIQRTQQEDSAVYLCASSFQDRGYYEQYFGPGTRLTVT.

This chain joins TRBV20-1 and TRBJ1-1; a weak D match, TRBD1 (5 bases). The CDR3 totals 11 residues. The germline CDR1 and CDR2 sequences are DFQATT and SNEGSKA (reference sequence). The V and J ends lost 5 bases and 7 bases respectively, with 11 bases between them. The CDR3 DNA is TGCAGTGCTCCCACCAGGGTTGAAGCTTTCTTT. Translating gives CSAPTRVEAFF.

The chain uses TRBV6-5 and TRBJ2-5; D not resolved. V lost 6 bases to trimming and J lost 3 bases, with 5 bases between them. Germline V CDR1 and CDR2: MNHEY, SVGAGI. This CDR3 region has 11 residues. The CDR3 loop is CASRREETQYF. In DNA, the CDR3 is TGTGCCAGCAGACGGGAAGAGACCCAGTACTTC.

The chain links TRBV6-5 to TRBJ1-4; possible D gene TRBD1, 6 bases. From germline, CDR1 is MNHEY and CDR2 SVGAGI. CDR3 length equals 13 residues. With 6 bases removed from V and 3 bases from J, the gap between germline ends came to 8 bases. The chain's CDR3 is CASRGQPNEKLFF. Written as DNA, the CDR3 is TGTGCCAGCAGAGGACAGCCTAATGAAAAACTGTTTTTT.

The chain combines TRBV24-1 with TRBJ2-3; 7 bases agree with TRBD2. The CDR3 length is 13 residues. The V and J ends lost 5 bases and 5 bases, in that order; junction bases with no gene match: 3. Germline CDR1 reads KGHDR; CDR2 reads SFDVKD. The CDR3 DNA follows: TGTGCCACCAGTGGAGGGAGGGAAGATACGCAGTATTTT. Translated, it gives CATSGGREDTQYF.

The rearrangement uses TRBV7-2 and TRBJ2-6, with TRBD1 as a possible D gene (6 bases). From germline, CDR1 is SGHTA and CDR2 FQGNSA. With 2 bases removed from V and 2 bases from J, the gap between germline ends came to 10 bases. The CDR3 sequence is 16 residues long. The CDR3 bases are TGTGCCAGCAGCTTATTTGGGGGCACTGGGGCCAACGTCCTGACTTTC. This gives the protein CASSLFGGTGANVLTF.